The clone carrying this TCR beta chain was counted between two and nine times. The entry originates in a study of T cells after yellow fever vaccination. Each CDR3 protein is one row after TCRdb ran MiXCR on the 5' RACE reads. The sample includes roughly 110,000 distinct CDR3 sequences, more than 7.5% of them seen just once. The CDR3 runs 17 residues. V lost 2 bases, J lost 3 bases, and 22 bases lay in between. Germline loops: CDR1 SQVTM, CDR2 ANQGSEA. Specimen: CD8+ T cells sorted from PBMCs, collected 45 days after the yellow fever booster vaccination. The V and J genes are TRBV29-1 and TRBJ2-5; D is perhaps TRBD2 (5 bases). The TCR was taken from a man between 25 and 39 years old who received the YFV17D yellow fever vaccine. Written as DNA, the CDR3 is TGCAGCGTTGAAAATTTCGGGGTGGACTCCTGGGAAGAGACCCAGTACTTC. It translates to CSVENFGVDSWEETQYF.